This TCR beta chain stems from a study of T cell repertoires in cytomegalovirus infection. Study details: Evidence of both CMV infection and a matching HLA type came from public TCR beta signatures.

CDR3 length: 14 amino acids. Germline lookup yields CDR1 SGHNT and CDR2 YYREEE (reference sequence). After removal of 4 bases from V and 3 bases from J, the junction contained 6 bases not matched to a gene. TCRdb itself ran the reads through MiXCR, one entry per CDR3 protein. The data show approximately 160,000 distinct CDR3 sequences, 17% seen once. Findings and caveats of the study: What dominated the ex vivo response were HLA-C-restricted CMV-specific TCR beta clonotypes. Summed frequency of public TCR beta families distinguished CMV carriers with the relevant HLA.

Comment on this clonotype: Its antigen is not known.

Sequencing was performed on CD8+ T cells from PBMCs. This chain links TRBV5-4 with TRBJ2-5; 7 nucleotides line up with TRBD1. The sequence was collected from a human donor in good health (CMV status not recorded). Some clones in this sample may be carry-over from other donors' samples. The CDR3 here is CASSLQGKEETQYF. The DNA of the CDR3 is TGTGCCAGCAGCCTACAGGGGAAAGAAGAGACCCAGTACTTC.